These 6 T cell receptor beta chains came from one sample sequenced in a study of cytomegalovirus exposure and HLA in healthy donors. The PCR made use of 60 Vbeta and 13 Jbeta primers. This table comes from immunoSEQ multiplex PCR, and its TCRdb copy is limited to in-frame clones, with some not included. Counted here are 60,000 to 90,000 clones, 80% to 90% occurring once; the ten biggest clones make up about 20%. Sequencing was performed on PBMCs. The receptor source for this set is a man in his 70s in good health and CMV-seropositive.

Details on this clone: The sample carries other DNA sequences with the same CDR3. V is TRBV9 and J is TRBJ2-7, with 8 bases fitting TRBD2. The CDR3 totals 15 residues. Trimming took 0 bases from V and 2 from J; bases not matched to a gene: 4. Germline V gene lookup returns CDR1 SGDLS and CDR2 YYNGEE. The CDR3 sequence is CASSVATGGPYEQYF. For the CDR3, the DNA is TGTGCCAGCAGCGTAGCCACGGGAGGGCCCTACGAGCAGTACTTC.

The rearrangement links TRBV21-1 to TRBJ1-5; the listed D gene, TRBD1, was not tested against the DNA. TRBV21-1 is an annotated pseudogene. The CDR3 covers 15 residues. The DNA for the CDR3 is TGTGCCAGCAGCAATTCTACAGGGACGAATCAGCCCCAGCATTTT. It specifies CASSNSTGTNQPQHF.

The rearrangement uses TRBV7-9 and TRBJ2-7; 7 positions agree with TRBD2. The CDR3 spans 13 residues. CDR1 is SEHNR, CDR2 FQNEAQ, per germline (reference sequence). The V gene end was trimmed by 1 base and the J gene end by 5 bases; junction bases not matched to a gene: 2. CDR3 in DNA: TGTGCCAGCAGCTTAGGGGGGGGAAACGAGCAGTACTTC. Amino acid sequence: CASSLGGGNEQYF.

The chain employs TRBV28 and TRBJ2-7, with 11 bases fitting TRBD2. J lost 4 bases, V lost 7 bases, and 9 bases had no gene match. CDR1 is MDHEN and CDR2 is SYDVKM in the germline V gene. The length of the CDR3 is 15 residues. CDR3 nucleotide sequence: TGTGCCAGCACTTCAGCTAGCGGGAGGACTTACGAGCAGTACTTC. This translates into CASTSASGRTYEQYF.

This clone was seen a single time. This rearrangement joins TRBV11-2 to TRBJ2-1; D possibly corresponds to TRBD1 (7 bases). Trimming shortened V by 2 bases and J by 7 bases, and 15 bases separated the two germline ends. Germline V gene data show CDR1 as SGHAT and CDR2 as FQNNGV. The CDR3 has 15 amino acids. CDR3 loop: CASSLSRQGGNEQFF. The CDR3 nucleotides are TGTGCCAGCAGCTTATCCCGCCAGGGGGGAAATGAGCAGTTCTTC. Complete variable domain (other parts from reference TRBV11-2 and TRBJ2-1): EAGVAQSPRYKIIEKRQSVAFWCNPISGHATLYWYQQILGQGPKLLIQFQNNGVVDDSQLPKDRFSAERLKGVDSTLKIQPAKLEDSAVYLCASSLSRQGGNEQFFGPGTRLTVL.

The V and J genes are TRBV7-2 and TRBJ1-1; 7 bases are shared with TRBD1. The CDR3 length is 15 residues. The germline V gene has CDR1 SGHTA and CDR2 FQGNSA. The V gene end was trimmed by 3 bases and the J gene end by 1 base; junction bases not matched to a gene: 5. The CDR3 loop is CASSLAGQKNTEAFF. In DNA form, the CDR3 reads TGTGCCAGCAGCTTGGCGGGACAGAAGAACACTGAAGCTTTCTTT.